One sample yielded the 14 T cell receptor beta chains listed below, sequenced in a study of blood T cell repertoires in COVID-19 (dated by TCRdb to about 2020). The receptor library was made with the immunoSEQ multiplex PCR assay. The source is immuneACCESS, and TCRdb retained only in-frame sequences with V and J called. Part of the clones is not carried over; for the studies checked, unresolved V genes explain less than half of this, and the remainder is unexplained. This sample has over 350,000 clones in its table, and around 89% of those were observed once. The ten biggest clones cover 0.9% to 1.5% of the sample. The sample comprised PBMCs or T cells enriched from blood (not recorded which). The receptors originated from a woman younger than 35 who had recovered from COVID-19.

V gene TRBV7-9 combines with J gene TRBJ2-3, with 7 bases identical to TRBD2. This CDR3 is built from 17 residues. CDR1 and CDR2 (germline): SEHNR, FQNEAQ (reference sequence). Trimming removed 6 bases from V and 0 bases from J; junction bases left unmatched: 12. DNA for the CDR3: TGTGCCAGCAGGTCCTCACCTAGCGGAACTAGCACAGATACGCAGTATTTT. Protein product: CASRSSPSGTSTDTQYF.

This chain connects TRBV6-5 to TRBJ1-2; a possible D gene is TRBD1 (5 bases). This CDR3 comprises 15 residues. Germline CDR1 MNHEY, CDR2 SVGAGI. Trimming removed 6 bases at V and 0 bases at J, with 14 bases between. The CDR3 protein is CASSSTGTSNYGYTF. As DNA, the CDR3 is TGTGCCAGCAGCTCCACCGGGACTTCTAACTATGGCTACACCTTC.

J is TRBJ1-1 and V is TRBV27; no clear D gene. Trimming took off 0 bases at V and 2 bases at J, with 7 bases between the two ends. Germline CDR1 reads MNHEY; CDR2 reads SMNVEV (reference sequence). The CDR3 is 14 residues long. Here the CDR3 DNA reads TGTGCCAGCAGTTTATCCGGGTTAAACACTGAAGCTTTCTTT. Protein product: CASSLSGLNTEAFF.

The rearrangement joins TRBV11-2 to TRBJ2-1, with 7 bases aligning to TRBD1. Germline V lookup: CDR1 SGHAT, CDR2 FQNNGV. Trimming removed 5 bases from V and 0 bases from J; junction bases left unmatched: 10. This CDR3 contains 17 residues. CDR3 DNA: TGTGCCAGCAGCCTAGGGGGACAGCCGAGCTCCTACAATGAGCAGTTCTTC. Its protein product is CASSLGGQPSSYNEQFF.

The rearrangement joins TRBV4-3 to TRBJ2-7; the match to TRBD2 covers 8 bases. CDR3 length: 16 residues. The V gene's germline CDR1 is LGHNA and CDR2 YSLEER. V shed 0 bases and J 0 bases; nucleotides not matched to a gene: 4. CDR3 DNA: TGCGCCAGCAGCCAAGATGCCAGCGGGGGCTCCTACGAGCAGTACTTC. Amino acid sequence: CASSQDASGGSYEQYF.

V and J are TRBV6-5 and TRBJ1-2; D unclear. Germline loops: CDR1 MNHEY, CDR2 SVGAGI. Deletions cut 8 bases from V and 4 bases from J, with 11 bases between. There are 12 residues in the CDR3. The CDR3 spells CASGRTAYGYTF. The CDR3 nucleotides are TGTGCCAGCGGCAGGACTGCCTATGGCTACACCTTC.

V and J are TRBV3-1 (or the pseudogene TRBV3-2) and TRBJ1-2, with D possibly matching TRBD1 (6 bases). The CDR3 spans 13 residues. Trimming left V 5 bases short and J 10 bases short, with 17 bases between. The germline CDR1 and CDR2 sequences are LGHDT and YNNKEL (reference sequence). The CDR3 spells CASSEGGAPHYTF. CDR3 in DNA: TGTGCCAGCAGCGAGGGGGGGGCTCCGCACTACACCTTC.

The J gene is TRBJ1-1, the V gene TRBV6-5; D remains ambiguous. Germline values: CDR1 MNHEY, CDR2 SVGAGI. The CDR3 contains 14 residues. Between the trimmed V and J ends, which lost 2 bases and 0 bases, there was a span of 7 bases. Here the CDR3 DNA reads TGTGCCAGCAGTTACCATTCCCTGAACACTGAAGCTTTCTTT. Translating gives CASSYHSLNTEAFF.

The chain joins TRBV3-1 (or the pseudogene TRBV3-2) to TRBJ2-7, with 7 bases lining up with TRBD1. Germline lookup yields CDR1 LGHDT and CDR2 YNNKEL (reference sequence). This CDR3 contains 15 residues. J lost 7 bases, V lost 7 bases, and 16 bases had no gene match. The CDR3 region is CASTISGAGGWEQYF. CDR3 nucleotides: TGTGCCAGCACCATAAGTGGGGCAGGGGGATGGGAGCAGTACTTC.

This clone was observed once. The chain uses TRBV2 and TRBJ1-1, with D maybe TRBD1 (6 bases). The CDR3 has 15 residues. Germline V gene sequence: CDR1 SNHLY, CDR2 FYNNEI. V was trimmed by 7 bases and J by 3 bases, leaving 18 bases between them. Here the CDR3 DNA reads TGTGCCAGCAACTGGGGCGGGCAGGGGCACACTGAAGCTTTCTTT. Its translation is CASNWGGQGHTEAFF.

With respect to this clone: The sample has other DNA sequences that encode this CDR3 too. V gene TRBV6-5 combines with J gene TRBJ1-5, with a weak D call TRBD1 (5 bases). Trimming took off 2 bases at V and 4 bases at J, with 6 bases between the two ends. CDR3 length: 13 residues. Germline lookup yields CDR1 MNHEY and CDR2 SVGAGI. This CDR3 is CASSYRGNQPQHF. In DNA, the CDR3 is TGTGCCAGCAGTTACAGGGGAAATCAGCCCCAGCATTTT.

The chain joins TRBV30 to TRBJ2-5, with D tentatively TRBD2 (7 bases). The germline V gene encodes CDR1 GTSNPN and CDR2 SVGIG (reference sequence). Trimming pared 1 base from V and 5 bases from J, leaving 14 bases between. The CDR3 consists of 14 residues. Here the CDR3 DNA reads TGTGCCTGGAGTGGTCGGGGGGCTGGGGAGACCCAGTACTTC. Its translation is CAWSGRGAGETQYF.

The V call is TRBV7-9, the J call TRBJ1-3; unclear D gene. The CDR3 length is 15 residues. In germline, CDR1 is SEHNR, CDR2 FQNEAQ (reference sequence). Trimming stripped 0 bases from V and 0 bases from J, with 6 bases between. CDR3 amino acids: CASSLAGNSGNTIYF. In nucleotides, the CDR3 is TGTGCCAGCAGCTTAGCCGGGAACTCTGGAAACACCATATATTTT.

The rearrangement uses TRBV16 and TRBJ2-2; D possibly corresponds to TRBD2 (5 bases). The CDR3 contains 13 residues. Germline V gene data show CDR1 as KGHSY and CDR2 as FQNENV. V lost 3 bases and J 6 bases, leaving 8 bases between the germline ends. The CDR3 coding sequence is TGTGCCAGCAGCCACCGGGATGCCGGGGAGCTGTTTTTT. Protein product: CASSHRDAGELFF.